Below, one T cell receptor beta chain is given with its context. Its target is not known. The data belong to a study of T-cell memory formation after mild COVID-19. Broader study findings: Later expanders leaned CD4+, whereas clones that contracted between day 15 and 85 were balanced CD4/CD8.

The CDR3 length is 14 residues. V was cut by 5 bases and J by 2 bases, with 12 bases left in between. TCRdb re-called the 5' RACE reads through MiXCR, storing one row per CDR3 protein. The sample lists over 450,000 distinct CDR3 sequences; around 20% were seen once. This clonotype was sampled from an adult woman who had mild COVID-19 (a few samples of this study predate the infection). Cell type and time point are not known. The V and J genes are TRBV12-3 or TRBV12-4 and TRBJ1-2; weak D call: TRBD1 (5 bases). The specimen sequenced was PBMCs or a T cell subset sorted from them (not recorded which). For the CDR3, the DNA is TGTGCCAGCAGTATCAGGGTAGGGAACTATGGCTACACCTTC. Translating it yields CASSIRVGNYGYTF.